This TCR beta chain derives from a study of identifying expanded T cells in peripheral blood. Study-wide results and caveats: Across healthy donors, higher total template counts meant significantly greater roughly two-week count variance. Roughly 1.2 clones differed between technical replicates, versus around 15 and 18 over time.

This clone was counted a few times. Antigen unknown. CDR3 size: 15 residues. Germline V gene lookup returns CDR1 KGHSH and CDR2 LQKENI. After removal of 6 bases from V and 4 bases from J, the junction contained 10 bases not matched to a gene. Libraries were prepared by immunoSEQ multiplex PCR; TCRdb keeps only in-frame clonotypes and omits some of them. The sample holds about 91,000 clones, 88% seen once. The sequenced sample was blood. The TCR was taken from a person between 18 and 70 years old in good health. The J gene is TRBJ1-2, the V gene TRBV18, with 8 bases aligning to TRBD1. The DNA of the CDR3 is TGTGCCAGCTCTCCCCAGGGGGCTCCCTCCTATGGCTACACCTTC. Translated, it gives CASSPQGAPSYGYTF.